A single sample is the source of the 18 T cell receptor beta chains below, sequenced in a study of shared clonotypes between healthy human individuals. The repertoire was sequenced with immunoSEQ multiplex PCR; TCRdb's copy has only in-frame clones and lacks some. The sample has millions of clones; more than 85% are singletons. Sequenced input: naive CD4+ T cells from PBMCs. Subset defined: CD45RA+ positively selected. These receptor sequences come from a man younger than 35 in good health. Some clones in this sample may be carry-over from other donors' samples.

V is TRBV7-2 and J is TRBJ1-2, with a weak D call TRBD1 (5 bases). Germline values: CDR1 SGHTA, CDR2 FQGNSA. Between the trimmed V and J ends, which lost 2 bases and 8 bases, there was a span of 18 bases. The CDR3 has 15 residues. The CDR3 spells CASSLYFSDNQGYTF. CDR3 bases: TGTGCCAGCAGCTTATATTTTTCGGACAATCAAGGCTACACCTTC.

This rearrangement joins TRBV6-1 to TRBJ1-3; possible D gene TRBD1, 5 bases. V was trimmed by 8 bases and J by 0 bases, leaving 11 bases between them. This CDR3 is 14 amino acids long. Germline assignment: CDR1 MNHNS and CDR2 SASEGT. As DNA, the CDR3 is TGTGCCAGCCGGGGGAGCATCTCTGGAAACACCATATATTTT. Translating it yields CASRGSISGNTIYF.

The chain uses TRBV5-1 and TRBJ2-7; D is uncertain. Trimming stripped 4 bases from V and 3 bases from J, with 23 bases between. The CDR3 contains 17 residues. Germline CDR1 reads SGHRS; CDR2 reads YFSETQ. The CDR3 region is CASSPALPSLRGYEQYF. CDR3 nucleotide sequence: TGCGCCAGCAGCCCGGCCCTCCCGTCCCTGAGAGGCTACGAGCAGTACTTC.

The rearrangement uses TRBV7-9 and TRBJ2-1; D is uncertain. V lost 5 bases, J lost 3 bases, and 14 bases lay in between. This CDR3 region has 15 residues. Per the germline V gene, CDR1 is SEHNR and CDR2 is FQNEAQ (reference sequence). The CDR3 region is CASSLRRANYNEQFF. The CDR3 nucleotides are TGTGCCAGCAGCCTCCGTCGGGCCAACTACAATGAGCAGTTCTTC.

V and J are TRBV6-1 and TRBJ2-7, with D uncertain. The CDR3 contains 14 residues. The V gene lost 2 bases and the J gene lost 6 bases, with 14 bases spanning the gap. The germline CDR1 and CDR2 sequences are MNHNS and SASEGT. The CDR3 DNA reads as TGTGCCAGCAGTGAATTAGGGCATCCCCTCGAGCAGTACTTC. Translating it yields CASSELGHPLEQYF.

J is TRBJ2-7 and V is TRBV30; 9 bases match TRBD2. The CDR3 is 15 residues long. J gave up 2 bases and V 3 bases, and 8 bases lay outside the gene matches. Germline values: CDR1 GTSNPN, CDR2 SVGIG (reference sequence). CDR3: CAWSLGGRAAYEQYF. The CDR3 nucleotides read TGTGCCTGGAGCCTCGGCGGGAGGGCGGCCTACGAGCAGTACTTC.

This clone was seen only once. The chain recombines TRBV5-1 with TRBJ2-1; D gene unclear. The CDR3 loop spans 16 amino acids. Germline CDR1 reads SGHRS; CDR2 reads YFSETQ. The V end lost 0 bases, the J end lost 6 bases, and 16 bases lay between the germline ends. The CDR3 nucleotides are TGCGCCAGCAGCTTGGTCCAGTTGCTGGGTACCAATGAGCAGTTCTTC. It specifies CASSLVQLLGTNEQFF.

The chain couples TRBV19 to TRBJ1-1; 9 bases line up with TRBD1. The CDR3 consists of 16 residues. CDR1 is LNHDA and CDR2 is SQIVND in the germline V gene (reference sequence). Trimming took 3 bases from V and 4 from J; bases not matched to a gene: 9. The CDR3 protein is CASSIPGQGSTTEAFF. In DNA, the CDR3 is TGTGCCAGTAGTATCCCCGGACAGGGGTCGACCACTGAAGCTTTCTTT.

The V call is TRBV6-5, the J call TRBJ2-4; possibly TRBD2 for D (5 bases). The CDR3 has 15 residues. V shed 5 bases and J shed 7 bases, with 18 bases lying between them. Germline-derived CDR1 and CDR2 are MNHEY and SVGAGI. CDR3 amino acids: CASSPPGTGRNIQYF. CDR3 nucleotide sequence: TGTGCCAGCAGTCCTCCGGGAACCGGTCGGAACATTCAGTACTTC.

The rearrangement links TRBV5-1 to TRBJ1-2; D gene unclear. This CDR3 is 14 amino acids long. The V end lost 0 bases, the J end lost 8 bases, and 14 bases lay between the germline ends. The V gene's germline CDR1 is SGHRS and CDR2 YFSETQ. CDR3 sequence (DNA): TGCGCCAGCAGCTTGGAAAGTACGGGGAAAGGCTACACCTTC. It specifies CASSLESTGKGYTF.

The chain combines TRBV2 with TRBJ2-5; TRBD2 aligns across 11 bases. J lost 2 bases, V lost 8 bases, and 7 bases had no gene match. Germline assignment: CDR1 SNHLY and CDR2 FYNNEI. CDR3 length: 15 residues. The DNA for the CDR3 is TGTGCCAGCTCATGGACTAGCGGGCGACAAGAGACCCAGTACTTC. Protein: CASSWTSGRQETQYF.

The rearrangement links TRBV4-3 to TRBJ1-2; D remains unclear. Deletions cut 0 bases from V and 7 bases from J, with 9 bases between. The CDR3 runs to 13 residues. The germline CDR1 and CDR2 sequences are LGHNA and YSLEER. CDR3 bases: TGCGCCAGCAGCCAAGATCACGGAATTGGCTACACCTTC. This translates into CASSQDHGIGYTF.

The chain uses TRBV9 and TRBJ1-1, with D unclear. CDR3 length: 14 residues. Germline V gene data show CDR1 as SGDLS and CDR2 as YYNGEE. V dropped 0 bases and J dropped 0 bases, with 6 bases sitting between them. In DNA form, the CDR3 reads TGTGCCAGCAGCGTAGCTCTGCTGAACACTGAAGCTTTCTTT. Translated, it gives CASSVALLNTEAFF. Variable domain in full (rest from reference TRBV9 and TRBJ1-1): DSGVTQTPKHLITATGQRVTLRCSPRSGDLSVYWYQQSLDQGLQFLIQYYNGEERAKGNILERFSAQQFPDLHSELNLSSLELGDSALYFCASSVALLNTEAFFGQGTRLTVV.

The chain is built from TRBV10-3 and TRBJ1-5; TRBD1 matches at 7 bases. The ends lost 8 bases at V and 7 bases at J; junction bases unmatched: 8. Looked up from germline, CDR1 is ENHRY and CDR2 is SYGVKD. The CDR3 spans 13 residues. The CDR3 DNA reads TGTGCCATCGGCGACAGGGAACAGCAGCCCCAGCATTTT. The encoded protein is CAIGDREQQPQHF.

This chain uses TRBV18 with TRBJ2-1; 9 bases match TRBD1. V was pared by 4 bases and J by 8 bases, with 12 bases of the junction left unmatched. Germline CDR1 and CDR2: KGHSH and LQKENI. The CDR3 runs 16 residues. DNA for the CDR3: TGTGCCAGCTCACAATCCCGGGACAGGGTGATATATGAGCAGTTCTTC. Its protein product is CASSQSRDRVIYEQFF.

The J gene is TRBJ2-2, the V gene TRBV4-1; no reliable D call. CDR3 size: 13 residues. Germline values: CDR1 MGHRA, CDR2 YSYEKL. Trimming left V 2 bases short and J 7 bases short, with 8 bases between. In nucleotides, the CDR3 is TGCGCCAGCAGCCAAAAGTTTGACGGGGAGCTGTTTTTT. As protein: CASSQKFDGELFF.

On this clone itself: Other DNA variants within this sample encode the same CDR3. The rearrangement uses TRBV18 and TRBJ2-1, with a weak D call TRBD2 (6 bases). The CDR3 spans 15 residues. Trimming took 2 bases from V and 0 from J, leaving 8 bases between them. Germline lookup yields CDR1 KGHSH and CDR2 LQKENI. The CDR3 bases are TGTGCCAGCTCACCAGACGGGAGCTCCTACAATGAGCAGTTCTTC. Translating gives CASSPDGSSYNEQFF.

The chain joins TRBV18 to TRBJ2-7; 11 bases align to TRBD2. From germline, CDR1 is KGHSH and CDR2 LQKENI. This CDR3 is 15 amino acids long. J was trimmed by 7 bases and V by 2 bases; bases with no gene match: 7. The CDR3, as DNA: TGTGCCAGCTCACCAGGGCTAGCGGGAGGCTGGGAGCAGTACTTC. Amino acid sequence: CASSPGLAGGWEQYF.